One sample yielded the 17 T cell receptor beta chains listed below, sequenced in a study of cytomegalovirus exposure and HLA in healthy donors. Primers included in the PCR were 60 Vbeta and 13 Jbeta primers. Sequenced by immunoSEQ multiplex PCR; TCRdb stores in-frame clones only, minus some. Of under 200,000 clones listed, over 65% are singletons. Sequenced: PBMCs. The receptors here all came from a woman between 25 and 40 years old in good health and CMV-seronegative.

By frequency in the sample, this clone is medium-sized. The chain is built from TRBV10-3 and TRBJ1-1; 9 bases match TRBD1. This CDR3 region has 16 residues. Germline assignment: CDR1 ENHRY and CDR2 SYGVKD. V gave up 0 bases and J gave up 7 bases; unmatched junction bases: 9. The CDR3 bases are TGTGCCATCAGTGAGTCGAATGGACAGGGGCCTTTTGAAGCTTTCTTT. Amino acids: CAISESNGQGPFEAFF.

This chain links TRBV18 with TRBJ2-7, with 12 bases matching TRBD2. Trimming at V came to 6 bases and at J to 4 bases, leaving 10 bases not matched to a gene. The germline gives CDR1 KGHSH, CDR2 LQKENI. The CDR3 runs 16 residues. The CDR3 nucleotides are TGTGCCAGCTCGCCTACTAGCGGGGGGCTTCCTTACGAGCAGTACTTC. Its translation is CASSPTSGGLPYEQYF.

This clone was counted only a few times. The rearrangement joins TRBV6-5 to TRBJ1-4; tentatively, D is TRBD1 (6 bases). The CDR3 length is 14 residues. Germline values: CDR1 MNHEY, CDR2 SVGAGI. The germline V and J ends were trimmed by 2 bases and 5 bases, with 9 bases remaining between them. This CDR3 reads CASSYRQGNEKLFF. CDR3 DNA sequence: TGTGCCAGCAGTTACAGGCAGGGGAATGAAAAACTGTTTTTT.

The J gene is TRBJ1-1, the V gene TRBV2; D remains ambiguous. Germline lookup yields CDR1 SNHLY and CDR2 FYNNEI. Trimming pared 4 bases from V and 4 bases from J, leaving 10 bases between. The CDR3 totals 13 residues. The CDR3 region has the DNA TGTGCCAGCAGTGGCCCGGGTGCCACTGAAGCTTTCTTT. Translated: CASSGPGATEAFF.

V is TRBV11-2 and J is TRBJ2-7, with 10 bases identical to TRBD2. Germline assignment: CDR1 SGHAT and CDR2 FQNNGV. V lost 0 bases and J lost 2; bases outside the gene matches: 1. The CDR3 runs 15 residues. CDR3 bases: TGTGCCAGCAGCTTAGAAGCGGGGGGGACCTACGAGCAGTACTTC. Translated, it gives CASSLEAGGTYEQYF. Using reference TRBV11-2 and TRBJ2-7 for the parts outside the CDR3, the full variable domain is EAGVAQSPRYKIIEKRQSVAFWCNPISGHATLYWYQQILGQGPKLLIQFQNNGVVDDSQLPKDRFSAERLKGVDSTLKIQPAKLEDSAVYLCASSLEAGGTYEQYFGPGTRLTVT.

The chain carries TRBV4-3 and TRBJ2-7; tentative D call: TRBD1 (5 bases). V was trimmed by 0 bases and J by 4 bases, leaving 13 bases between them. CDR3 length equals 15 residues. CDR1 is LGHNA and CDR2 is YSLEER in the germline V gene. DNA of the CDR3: TGCGCCAGCAGCCAAGATAGGGTGGGGCGATACGAGCAGTACTTC. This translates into CASSQDRVGRYEQYF.

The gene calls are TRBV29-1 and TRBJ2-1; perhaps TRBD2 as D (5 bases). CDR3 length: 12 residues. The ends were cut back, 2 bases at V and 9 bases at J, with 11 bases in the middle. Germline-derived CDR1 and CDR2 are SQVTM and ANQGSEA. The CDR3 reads CSVESSHSEQFF. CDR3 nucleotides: TGCAGCGTTGAATCTAGCCACAGTGAGCAGTTCTTC.

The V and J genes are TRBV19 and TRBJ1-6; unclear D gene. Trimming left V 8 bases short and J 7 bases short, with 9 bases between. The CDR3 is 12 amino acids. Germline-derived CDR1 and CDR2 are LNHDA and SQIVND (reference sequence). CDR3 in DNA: TGTGCCAGTGGACTGCCAAATTCACCCCTCCACTTT. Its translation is CASGLPNSPLHF.

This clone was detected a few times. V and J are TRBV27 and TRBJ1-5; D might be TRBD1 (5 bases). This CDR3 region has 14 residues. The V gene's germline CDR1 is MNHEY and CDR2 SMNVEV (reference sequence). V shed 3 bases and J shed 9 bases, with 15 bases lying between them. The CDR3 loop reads CASSFWVTGGPQHF. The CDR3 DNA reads TGTGCCAGCAGTTTTTGGGTAACCGGGGGGCCCCAGCATTTT.

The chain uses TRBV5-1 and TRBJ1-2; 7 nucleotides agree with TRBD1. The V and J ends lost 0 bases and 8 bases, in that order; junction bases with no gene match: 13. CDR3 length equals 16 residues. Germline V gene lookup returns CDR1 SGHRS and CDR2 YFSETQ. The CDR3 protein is CASSLGRDSIPRGYTF. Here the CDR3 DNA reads TGCGCCAGCAGCTTGGGCCGGGACAGTATACCCAGGGGCTACACCTTC. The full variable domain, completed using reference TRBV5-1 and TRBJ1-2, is KAGVTQTPRYLIKTRGQQVTLSCSPISGHRSVSWYQQTPGQGLQFLFEYFSETQRNKGNFPGRFSGRQFSNSRSEMNVSTLELGDSALYLCASSLGRDSIPRGYTFGSGTRLTVV.

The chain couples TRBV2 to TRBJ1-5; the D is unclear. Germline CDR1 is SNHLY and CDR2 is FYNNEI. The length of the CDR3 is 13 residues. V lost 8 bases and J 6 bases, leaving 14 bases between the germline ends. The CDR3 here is CASSHGEVQPQHF. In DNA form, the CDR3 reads TGTGCCAGCTCTCACGGAGAGGTTCAGCCCCAGCATTTT.

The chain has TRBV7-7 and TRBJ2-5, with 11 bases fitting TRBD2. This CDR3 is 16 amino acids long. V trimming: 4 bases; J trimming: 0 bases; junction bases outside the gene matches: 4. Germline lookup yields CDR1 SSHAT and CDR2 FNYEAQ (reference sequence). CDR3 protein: CASSSRLAGYQETQYF. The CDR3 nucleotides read TGTGCCAGCAGCTCAAGACTAGCGGGGTACCAAGAGACCCAGTACTTC.

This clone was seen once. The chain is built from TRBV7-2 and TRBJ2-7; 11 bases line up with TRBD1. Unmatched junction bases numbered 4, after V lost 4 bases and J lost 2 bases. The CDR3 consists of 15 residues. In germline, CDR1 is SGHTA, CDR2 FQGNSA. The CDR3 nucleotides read TGTGCCAGCAGCTGGGGGACAGGGGGACCCTACGAGCAGTACTTC. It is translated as CASSWGTGGPYEQYF.

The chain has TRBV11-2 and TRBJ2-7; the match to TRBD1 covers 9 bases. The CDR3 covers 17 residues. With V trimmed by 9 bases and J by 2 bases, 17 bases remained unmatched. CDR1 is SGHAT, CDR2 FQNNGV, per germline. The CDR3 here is CASLPGQGMGYAYEQYF. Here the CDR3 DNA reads TGTGCCAGTCTTCCGGGACAGGGTATGGGCTATGCCTACGAGCAGTACTTC.

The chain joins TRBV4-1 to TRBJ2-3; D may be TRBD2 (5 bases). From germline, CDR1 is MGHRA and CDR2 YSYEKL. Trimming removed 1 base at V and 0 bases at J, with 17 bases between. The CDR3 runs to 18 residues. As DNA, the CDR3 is TGCGCCAGCAGCCAAGTCGGAAGGGCGAGGGCTAGCACAGATACGCAGTATTTT. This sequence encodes CASSQVGRARASTDTQYF.

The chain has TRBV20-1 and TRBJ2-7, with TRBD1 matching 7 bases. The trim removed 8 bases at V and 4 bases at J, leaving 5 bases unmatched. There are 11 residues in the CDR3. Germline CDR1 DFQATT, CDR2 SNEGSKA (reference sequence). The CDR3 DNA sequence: TGCAGTTTCAGCAGGGGGTACGAGCAGTACTTC. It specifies CSFSRGYEQYF.

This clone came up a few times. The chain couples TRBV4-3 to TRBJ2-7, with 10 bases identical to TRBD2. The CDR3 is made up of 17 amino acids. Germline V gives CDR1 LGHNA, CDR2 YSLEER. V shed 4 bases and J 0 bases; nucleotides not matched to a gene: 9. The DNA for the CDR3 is TGCGCCAGCAGCCCGGTGATTAGCGGGAGGTTCTCCTACGAGCAGTACTTC. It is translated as CASSPVISGRFSYEQYF.